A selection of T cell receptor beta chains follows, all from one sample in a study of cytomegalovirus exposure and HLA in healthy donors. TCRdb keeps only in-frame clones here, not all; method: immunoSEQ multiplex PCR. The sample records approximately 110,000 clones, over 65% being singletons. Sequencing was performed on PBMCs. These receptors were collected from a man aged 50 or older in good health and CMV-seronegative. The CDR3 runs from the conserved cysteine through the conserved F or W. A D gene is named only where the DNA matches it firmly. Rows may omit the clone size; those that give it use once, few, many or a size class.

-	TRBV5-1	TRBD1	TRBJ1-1	TGCGCCAGCAGCTTGGCCCCCCTGGGACAGGGGAACACTGAAGCTTTCTTT	CASSLAPLGQGNTEAFF
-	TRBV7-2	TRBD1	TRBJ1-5	TGTGCCAGCAGCAGCGGGGACAGGAATCAGCCCCAGCATTTT	CASSSGDRNQPQHF
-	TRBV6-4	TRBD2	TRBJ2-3	TGTGCCAGCAGTGACTGGGCTAGCGGGGGCACAGATACGCAGTATTTT	CASSDWASGGTDTQYF
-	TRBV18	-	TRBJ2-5	TGTGCCAGCTCACCAGCTAGTCCGAGGGCTGAGACCCAGTACTTC	CASSPASPRAETQYF
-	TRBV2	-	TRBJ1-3	TGTGCCAGCAGTTTTGGGCACCAACCTGGAAACACCATATATTTT	CASSFGHQPGNTIYF
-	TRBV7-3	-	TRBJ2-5	TGTGCCAGCAGCCAGGAGACAGACCAAGAGACCCAGTACTTC	CASSQETDQETQYF
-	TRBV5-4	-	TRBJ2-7	TGTGCCAGCGCACGAAGGGAGAGGTCCTACGAGCAGTACTTC	CASARRERSYEQYF
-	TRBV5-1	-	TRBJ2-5	TGCGCCAGCAGCTTGGCCTCTGGTTTCGGAGAGACCCAGTACTTC	CASSLASGFGETQYF
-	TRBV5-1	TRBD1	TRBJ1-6	TGCGCCACCCGGGACAGCGATAATTCACCCCTCCACTTT	CATRDSDNSPLHF
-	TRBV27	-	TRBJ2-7	TGTGCCAGCAGTTTAAGGAGGGCCAGCAGGTACGAGCAGTACTTC	CASSLRRASRYEQYF
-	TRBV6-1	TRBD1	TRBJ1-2	TGTGCCAGCAGGGCCGGGACAGGGAATTCGGGTGGCTACACCTTC	CASRAGTGNSGGYTF
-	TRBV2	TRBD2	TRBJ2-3	TGTGCCAGCAGTGTGGAGCGGGGGGGAGGAGATACGCAGTATTTT	CASSVERGGGDTQYF
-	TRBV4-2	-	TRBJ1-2	TGTGCCAGCAGCCTATCCTCCTCGGTGGACTATGGCTACACCTTC	CASSLSSSVDYGYTF
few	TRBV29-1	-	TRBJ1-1	TGCAGCGTTTTGGCTTACGGGGGGACTGAAGCTTTCTTT	CSVLAYGGTEAFF
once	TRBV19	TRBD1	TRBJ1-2	TGTGCCAGTAGTGGAGACAGGGGATTTCGTGGCTACACCTTC	CASSGDRGFRGYTF
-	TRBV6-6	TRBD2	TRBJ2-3	TGTGCCAGCAGCCCCCGGCAAGCGGGGGGGTCAGATACGCAGTATTTT	CASSPRQAGGSDTQYF
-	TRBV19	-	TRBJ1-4	TGTGCCAGTAGTATTAGCCCTCGGCCAATTAGTGAAAAACTGTTTTTT	CASSISPRPISEKLFF
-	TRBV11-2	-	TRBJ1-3	TGTGCCAGCAGTTCATTGCGGGGGGAACGAAACACCATATATTTT	CASSSLRGERNTIYF